Sequencing of this T cell receptor beta chain was carried out in a study of T-cell reconstitution after alpha-beta-depleted transplantation in children. It was with unique molecular identifiers that the TCRbeta library was prepared. TCRdb reprocessed the PCR reads via MiXCR and lists one record per CDR3 protein. The sample includes about 540,000 distinct CDR3 sequences, around 18% of them seen just once. The germline V gene encodes CDR1 SGHRS and CDR2 YFSETQ. The CDR3 runs 15 residues. V shed 5 bases and J shed 1 base, with 12 bases lying between them. This sequence was found in a human donor who donated a stem cell graft to a child with acute lymphoblastic leukemia. This material consisted of PBMCs from the stem cell graft donor, taken from the stem cell graft. The gene calls are TRBV5-1 and TRBJ1-4; maybe TRBD1 (5 bases). CDR3 sequence reads: CASSETGGTNEKLFF. In DNA form, the CDR3 reads TGCGCCAGCAGTGAGACCGGGGGAACTAATGAAAAACTGTTTTTT. The full variable domain, completed using reference TRBV5-1 and TRBJ1-4, is KAGVTQTPRYLIKTRGQQVTLSCSPISGHRSVSWYQQTPGQGLQFLFEYFSETQRNKGNFPGRFSGRQFSNSRSEMNVSTLELGDSALYLCASSETGGTNEKLFFGSGTQLSVL.